This entry is about one T cell receptor beta chain. Its cognate antigen is unknown. These data belong to a study of shared clonotypes between healthy human individuals. Study at large: Used for every donor were three CD4 naive, three CD4 memory, two CD8 naive and one CD8 memory plate.

The CDR3 loop spans 13 amino acids. CDR1 is MNHNY and CDR2 is SVGAGI in the germline V gene (reference sequence). The V end was cut by 2 bases, the J end by 3 bases, with 7 bases between. Naive-designated CD8 cells lacked CD45RO, were positively enriched for CCR7, and omitted terminally differentiated effector memory CD45RA+ cells. This table comes from immunoSEQ multiplex PCR, and its TCRdb copy is limited to in-frame clones, with some not included. Here the sample spans more than 2 million clones, approximately 92% being singletons. Study findings and constraints: Expectations were that clonotype sharing among donors would be affected by sequencing depth. The study found lower generation probabilities in non-shared clonotypes than in those shared by all four donors. A handful of donors held about 5% of naive CD4 clonotypes in common.

This clonotype was obtained from a man younger than 30 in good health. Some clones in this sample may be carry-over from other donors' samples. The sequenced sample consisted of naive CD8+ T cells from PBMCs. The rearrangement uses TRBV6-6 and TRBJ1-1; D not certain. CDR3 bases: TGTGCCAGCAGTTACGGCAGCCACACTGAAGCTTTCTTT. Protein: CASSYGSHTEAFF.